The present T cell receptor (beta chain) was sequenced within a study of a mutant IDH1 vaccine in newly diagnosed glioma. Study-wide context: Averaging 40.4 years of age, treated patients were around 62% male and 37.5% female.

Time point: week 47, end of study. The content of each vaccine dose was 300 ug of mutant IDH1 20-mer peptide, and topical imiquimod accompanied it. New IDH1-mutant, ATRX-lost WHO grade 3 or 4 astrocytomas occurred in donors. This clone is medium-sized within its sample. Its antigen is not known. This table comes from immunoSEQ multiplex PCR, and its TCRdb copy is limited to in-frame clones, with some not included. The sample has tens of thousands of clones, over 70% seen once. Study outcomes and limitations: The authors found pseudoprogression apparently unrelated to changes in top peripheral T cell clonotypes. Induction of immune responses by the vaccine occurred in about 93% of patients.

J lost 4 bases, V lost 3 bases, and 7 bases had no gene match. Per the germline V gene, CDR1 is SGHKS and CDR2 is YYEKEE (reference sequence). This CDR3 is built from 15 residues. The receptor's source is a man aged 35 to 55 with glioma. V gene TRBV5-5 combines with J gene TRBJ1-3; 7 bases line up with TRBD1. The sequences come from PBMCs, collected from a glioma patient whose treatment included an IDH1 peptide vaccine. DNA for the CDR3: TGTGCCAGCAGCTACTTACCGGGACAGGGAAACACCATATATTTT. This gives the protein CASSYLPGQGNTIYF. Complete variable domain (other parts from reference TRBV5-5 and TRBJ1-3): DAGVTQSPTHLIKTRGQQVTLRCSPISGHKSVSWYQQVLGQGPQFIFQYYEKEERGRGNFPDRFSARQFPNYSSELNVNALLLGDSALYLCASSYLPGQGNTIYFGEGSWLTVV.